What follows are 19 T cell receptor beta chains derived from one specimen sequenced in a study of T cell responses to AZD1222 COVID-19 vaccine. Using immunoSEQ multiplex PCR, the repertoire was profiled, and TCRdb retains in-frame clones only, with some absent. The sample yields over 45,000 clones, around 89% seen once. Sequences were derived from peripheral blood, sampled on day 0 of AZD1222 vaccination. The receptors were sampled from an adult in good health.

The CDR3 reads CASRRGSREGYTF. The CDR3 DNA reads as TGTGCCAGCAGGAGAGGTTCCCGAGAGGGCTACACCTTC. The chain links TRBV6-5 to TRBJ1-2; the D is unclear. This CDR3 contains 13 residues. Germline V gene data show CDR1 as MNHEY and CDR2 as SVGAGI. The V and J ends lost 6 bases and 8 bases respectively, with 16 bases between them.

This chain links TRBV7-9 with TRBJ2-1, with 11 bases matching TRBD2. The CDR3 contains 17 residues. The junction had 9 bases not matched to a gene; V was cut back by 3 bases and J by 5 bases. Germline V gene sequence: CDR1 SEHNR, CDR2 FQNEAQ (reference sequence). The CDR3 reads CASSLKPGLADNNEQFF. The CDR3 DNA reads TGTGCCAGCAGCTTGAAACCGGGACTAGCGGATAACAATGAGCAGTTCTTC.

The chain uses TRBV4-2 and TRBJ2-7; D unresolved. The V gene lost 3 bases and the J gene lost 1 base, with 10 bases spanning the gap. In germline, CDR1 is LGHNA, CDR2 YNFKEQ. The CDR3 runs to 14 residues. CDR3: CASSQLGSSYEQYF. CDR3 bases: TGTGCCAGCAGCCAGTTGGGCAGTTCCTACGAGCAGTACTTC.

This clone appeared once. The rearrangement uses TRBV7-9 and TRBJ2-5; TRBD1 aligns across 10 bases. Losses at the gene ends were 3 bases for V and 4 bases for J; bases not matched to a gene: 5. Germline CDR1 is SEHNR and CDR2 is FQNEAQ (reference sequence). The CDR3 spans 15 residues. The CDR3 sequence is CASSFATGGIETQYF. CDR3 nucleotide sequence: TGTGCCAGCAGCTTCGCGACAGGGGGCATAGAGACCCAGTACTTC.

The J gene is TRBJ2-4, the V gene TRBV10-2; 12 bases match TRBD2. This CDR3 spans 16 amino acids. CDR1 and CDR2 from the germline V gene are WSHSY and SAAADI. The J segment lost 6 bases and the V segment lost 2 bases, leaving 5 bases of the junction unmatched. CDR3 coding DNA: TGCGCCAGCAGTGAGGTCCCTAGCGGGAGGGCAAACATTCAGTACTTC. This gives the protein CASSEVPSGRANIQYF.

This clone was seen a single time. The chain couples TRBV2 to TRBJ1-1; tentative D call: TRBD1 (6 bases). In germline, CDR1 is SNHLY, CDR2 FYNNEI. V lost 6 bases and J 1 base, leaving 15 bases between the germline ends. This CDR3 contains 15 residues. This CDR3 is CASSAQGAGNTEAFF. The CDR3 region has the DNA TGTGCCAGCAGCGCACAGGGAGCCGGGAACACTGAAGCTTTCTTT.

V gene TRBV20-1 combines with J gene TRBJ2-1, with D tentatively TRBD1 (6 bases). The V end was cut by 3 bases, the J end by 4 bases, with 13 bases between. The CDR3 sequence is 14 residues long. Germline assignment: CDR1 DFQATT and CDR2 SNEGSKA (reference sequence). In nucleotides, the CDR3 is TGCAGTGCTAGTGAGGACAGTACTTACAATGAGCAGTTCTTC. Translating it yields CSASEDSTYNEQFF.

V gene TRBV7-8 combines with J gene TRBJ2-1; TRBD1 aligns across 7 bases. The CDR3 length is 15 residues. The trim removed 4 bases at V and 4 bases at J, leaving 7 bases unmatched. Germline V gene lookup returns CDR1 SGHVS and CDR2 FQNEAQ. The CDR3 loop is CASSSGGRSYNEQFF. CDR3 nucleotides: TGTGCCAGCAGCTCAGGGGGTCGCTCGTACAATGAGCAGTTCTTC.

The V gene is TRBV11-2, the J gene TRBJ1-3; no clear D gene. The CDR3 is made up of 12 amino acids. Per the germline V gene, CDR1 is SGHAT and CDR2 is FQNNGV. The V end lost 2 bases, the J end lost 8 bases, and 7 bases lay between the germline ends. DNA for the CDR3: TGTGCCAGCAGCTTATTCGGGGACACCATATATTTT. Encoded protein: CASSLFGDTIYF.

The chain carries TRBV29-1 and TRBJ1-1, with D perhaps matching TRBD1 (6 bases). The ends were cut back, 8 bases at V and 5 bases at J, with 21 bases in the middle. The CDR3 is 14 residues long. The germline CDR1 and CDR2 sequences are SQVTM and ANQGSEA. CDR3 DNA sequence: TGCAGCCTCCAACGGGGGGGCGGGGGAACTGAAGCTTTCTTT. Amino acids: CSLQRGGGGTEAFF.

V and J are TRBV20-1 and TRBJ2-1; TRBD1 might be the D (6 bases). The CDR3 is 14 residues long. In germline, CDR1 is DFQATT, CDR2 SNEGSKA (reference sequence). With 3 bases removed from V and 4 bases from J, the gap between germline ends came to 13 bases. For the CDR3, the DNA is TGCAGTGCTAGTATGGACAGTAGGTACAATGAGCAGTTCTTC. This gives the protein CSASMDSRYNEQFF.

V and J are TRBV18 and TRBJ2-1; 9 bases are a match to TRBD2. J gave up 8 bases and V 3 bases, and 2 bases lay outside the gene matches. The CDR3 loop spans 13 amino acids. The germline CDR1 and CDR2 sequences are KGHSH and LQKENI. CDR3 protein: CASSPGTSYEQFF. The CDR3 coding sequence is TGTGCCAGCTCACCTGGGACTAGCTATGAGCAGTTCTTC.

V usage is TRBV7-9 and J usage is TRBJ2-3; weak D call: TRBD2 (5 bases). CDR3 length equals 14 residues. CDR1 SEHNR and CDR2 FQNEAQ come from the germline V gene (reference sequence). Trimming shortened V by 3 bases and J by 4 bases, and 11 bases separated the two germline ends. The CDR3 bases are TGTGCCAGCAGCTTGGGCGCGGGTGCAGATACGCAGTATTTT. Its protein is CASSLGAGADTQYF.

The rearrangement uses TRBV15 and TRBJ2-5; the match to TRBD2 covers 12 bases. Trimming cost V 5 bases and J 1 base; bases outside gene matches: 5. Looked up from germline, CDR1 is LNHNV and CDR2 is YYDKDF (reference sequence). This CDR3 is 16 amino acids long. The CDR3 DNA reads TGTGCCACCAGCTATAAGACTAGCGGGAGCCAAGAGACCCAGTACTTC. It is translated as CATSYKTSGSQETQYF.

J is TRBJ1-4 and V is TRBV27, with a possible D match to TRBD1 (5 bases). The CDR3 extends over 14 amino acids. Germline V gives CDR1 MNHEY, CDR2 SMNVEV (reference sequence). V lost 6 bases to trimming and J lost 8 bases, with 16 bases between them. Here the CDR3 reads CASSAQGTTEKLFF. The CDR3 coding sequence is TGTGCCAGCAGCGCTCAAGGGACGACAGAAAAACTGTTTTTT.

This clone came up a few times. The chain has TRBV6-5 and TRBJ1-5; D not resolved. Germline-derived CDR1 and CDR2 are MNHEY and SVGAGI. Trimming shortened V by 2 bases and J by 1 base, and 9 bases separated the two germline ends. The CDR3 spans 15 residues. CDR3 bases: TGTGCCAGCAGTTACGCCCGTTGGAGCAATCAGCCCCAGCATTTT. Translating it yields CASSYARWSNQPQHF.

This chain links TRBV6-5 with TRBJ1-1; TRBD1 is a possible D gene (6 bases). CDR1 and CDR2 from the germline V gene are MNHEY and SVGAGI. CDR3 length: 14 residues. V was clipped by 4 bases and J by 5 bases, with 14 bases between them. DNA for the CDR3: TGTGCCAGCAGTTTAATGGGTCAGGGGACTGAAGCTTTCTTT. This encodes CASSLMGQGTEAFF.

This clone was found a few times. The V gene is TRBV5-1, the J gene TRBJ2-1; TRBD2 might be the D (6 bases). Germline values: CDR1 SGHRS, CDR2 YFSETQ. With 2 bases removed from V and 0 bases from J, the gap between germline ends came to 9 bases. The CDR3 runs 15 residues. This CDR3 is CASSFSGFSYNEQFF. The CDR3 DNA follows: TGCGCCAGCAGCTTTAGCGGCTTCTCCTACAATGAGCAGTTCTTC.

This chain links TRBV3-1 (or the pseudogene TRBV3-2) with TRBJ1-2, with TRBD1 identical over 8 bases. After removal of 2 bases from V and 8 bases from J, the junction contained 7 bases not matched to a gene. The CDR3 runs 14 residues. Germline CDR1 and CDR2: LGHDT and YNNKEL (reference sequence). CDR3 sequence: CASSQRQGAGGYTF. The CDR3 DNA is TGTGCCAGCAGCCAACGGCAGGGGGCAGGCGGCTACACCTTC.